The 31 T cell receptor beta chains below all came from one sample that was sequenced in a study of identical twins. One entry per CDR3 protein results from TCRdb running MiXCR on the 5' RACE reads. The sample contains approximately 700,000 distinct CDR3 sequences, about 18% of which appear only once. The same sample was also used in a study of T cells expressing NK-cell markers.

The sample taken for sequencing was PBMCs. Receptors originate from a woman under 30 in good health.

This rearrangement joins TRBV20-1 to TRBJ2-3; TRBD2 agrees at 7 bases. This CDR3 region has 14 residues. Germline V gene data show CDR1 as DFQATT and CDR2 as SNEGSKA (reference sequence). The J segment lost 2 bases and the V segment lost 5 bases, leaving 7 bases of the junction unmatched. The CDR3 region is CSALVGGFTDTQYF. In DNA, the CDR3 is TGCAGTGCTTTGGTCGGGGGGTTCACAGATACGCAGTATTTT.

This clonotype has only a few counts. The gene calls are TRBV6-5 and TRBJ1-1; the D gene is possibly TRBD1 (6 bases). The CDR3 extends over 14 amino acids. Per the germline V gene, CDR1 is MNHEY and CDR2 is SVGAGI. The V end lost 5 bases, the J end lost 5 bases, and 15 bases lay between the germline ends. The CDR3: CASSHHREGTEAFF. CDR3 nucleotide sequence: TGTGCCAGCAGTCACCACAGGGAAGGAACTGAAGCTTTCTTT.

The chain couples TRBV10-3 to TRBJ1-1; TRBD1 is a possible D gene (5 bases). The CDR3 has 15 residues. V gave up 6 bases and J gave up 0 bases, with 14 bases separating them. The germline V gene has CDR1 ENHRY and CDR2 SYGVKD. The CDR3 DNA reads as TGTGCCATCAGACCTTTGGGGGGAATGAACACTGAAGCTTTCTTT. It translates to CAIRPLGGMNTEAFF.

There are many counts of this clonotype. The chain couples TRBV12-3 or TRBV12-4 to TRBJ1-5; the D gene is possibly TRBD1 (6 bases). V lost 5 bases to trimming and J lost 3 bases, with 11 bases between them. The CDR3 runs 14 residues. CDR3 region: CASSPRDTNQPQHF. The CDR3 nucleotides read TGTGCCAGCAGTCCGAGGGACACCAATCAGCCCCAGCATTTT.

The chain couples TRBV7-6 to TRBJ2-6; D remains ambiguous. V shed 2 bases and J shed 2 bases, with 13 bases lying between them. Germline V CDR1 and CDR2: SGHVS, FNYEAQ. CDR3 length equals 17 residues. The CDR3 DNA sequence: TGTGCCAGCAGCTTACCCGCAAAGGTCACTGGGGCCAACGTCCTGACTTTC. Translation: CASSLPAKVTGANVLTF.

The chain is built from TRBV3-1 and TRBJ2-3, with 7 positions matching TRBD2. CDR1 is LGHDT and CDR2 is YNNKEL in the germline V gene (reference sequence). The trim removed 1 base at V and 2 bases at J, leaving 6 bases unmatched. The CDR3 is 16 residues long. CDR3: CASSQVIAGNTDTQYF. The CDR3 DNA is TGTGCCAGCAGCCAAGTGATAGCGGGTAACACAGATACGCAGTATTTT.

This clonotype was seen a few times. The chain joins TRBV9 to TRBJ1-2; 8 nucleotides agree with TRBD1. This CDR3 spans 16 amino acids. The trim removed 0 bases at V and 4 bases at J, leaving 8 bases unmatched. The germline gives CDR1 SGDLS, CDR2 YYNGEE. CDR3: CASSVANGQGVYGYTF. The CDR3 DNA sequence: TGTGCCAGCAGCGTAGCCAACGGACAGGGAGTCTATGGCTACACCTTC. Combining the CDR3 with reference TRBV9 and TRBJ1-2 gives the whole variable domain DSGVTQTPKHLITATGQRVTLRCSPRSGDLSVYWYQQSLDQGLQFLIQYYNGEERAKGNILERFSAQQFPDLHSELNLSSLELGDSALYFCASSVANGQGVYGYTFGSGTRLTVV.

This clonotype was counted at least ten times. This chain uses TRBV12-3 or TRBV12-4 with TRBJ2-3, with D maybe TRBD2 (5 bases). The CDR3 length is 18 residues. Trimming removed 2 bases from V and 0 bases from J, with 18 bases in between. CDR3 loop: CASSLTRPPRTSTDTQYF. The CDR3 nucleotides read TGTGCCAGCAGTTTAACCAGACCCCCTAGGACTAGCACAGATACGCAGTATTTT.

J is TRBJ2-1 and V is TRBV12-3 or TRBV12-4; no firm D call. CDR3 length: 14 residues. Trimming took off 7 bases at V and 9 bases at J, with 19 bases between the two ends. CDR3 bases: TGTGCCAGCACCACCCATGGCGCGCCGAGTGAGCAGTTCTTC. As protein: CASTTHGAPSEQFF.

The J gene is TRBJ2-7, the V gene TRBV10-3; no definite D call. V was trimmed by 4 bases and J by 0 bases, leaving 10 bases between them. The germline CDR1 and CDR2 sequences are ENHRY and SYGVKD. CDR3 size: 14 residues. This CDR3 reads CAISGGEDSYEQYF. CDR3 bases: TGTGCCATCAGTGGTGGTGAAGACTCCTACGAGCAGTACTTC.

With respect to this clonotype: A junction boundary mismatches the germline segment, possibly from a read error. This chain connects TRBV4-2 to TRBJ1-5; D gene unclear. This CDR3 region has 15 residues. The germline V gene has CDR1 LGHNA and CDR2 YNFKEQ. This chain's CDR3 is CASSQEGSALQAQHF. The CDR3, as DNA: TGTGCCAGCAGCCAAGAGGGAAGCGCTCTTCAGGCCCAGCATTTT.

The chain uses TRBV5-1 and TRBJ2-2, with 14 bases matching TRBD2. V shed 6 bases and J 4 bases; nucleotides not matched to a gene: 8. Looked up from germline, CDR1 is SGHRS and CDR2 is YFSETQ. The CDR3 runs 17 residues. Here the CDR3 reads CASKTSGRASGTGELFF. CDR3 coding DNA: TGCGCCAGCAAGACTAGCGGGAGGGCCTCGGGCACCGGGGAGCTGTTTTTT.

The chain carries TRBV3-1 and TRBJ1-2; a weak D match, TRBD1 (6 bases). Trimming removed 3 bases at V and 4 bases at J, with 12 bases between. The CDR3 extends over 14 amino acids. Germline V lookup: CDR1 LGHDT, CDR2 YNNKEL (reference sequence). In DNA form, the CDR3 reads TGTGCCAGCAGCCAGGTGGACAGAAGCTATGGCTACACCTTC. It yields the protein CASSQVDRSYGYTF.

This clonotype was recorded once. V gene TRBV7-2 combines with J gene TRBJ2-5, with TRBD2 identical over 13 bases. Germline CDR1 SGHTA, CDR2 FQGNSA. V shed 5 bases and J 2 bases; nucleotides not matched to a gene: 5. This CDR3 is 16 amino acids long. CDR3 sequence (DNA): TGTGCCAGCAGCGCGCCGGGACTAGCGGGGCAAGAGACCCAGTACTTC. It translates to CASSAPGLAGQETQYF. Variable domain in full (rest from reference TRBV7-2 and TRBJ2-5): GAGVSQSPSNKVTEKGKDVELRCDPISGHTALYWYRQSLGQGLEFLIYFQGNSAPDKSGLPSDRFSAERTGGSVSTLTIQRTQQEDSAVYLCASSAPGLAGQETQYFGPGTRLLVL.

The J gene is TRBJ2-2, the V gene TRBV12-3 or TRBV12-4; D call uncertain. The CDR3 has 13 amino acids. Trimming shortened V by 5 bases and J by 3 bases, and 7 bases separated the two germline ends. CDR3 amino acids: CASSPPDTGELFF. Written as DNA, the CDR3 is TGTGCCAGCAGTCCCCCCGACACCGGGGAGCTGTTTTTT.

In its sample, this clonotype was seen a few times. Written as DNA, the CDR3 is TGCAGTGCTAGAGTGGGCATACTGAACACTGAAGCTTTCTTT. Its translation: CSARVGILNTEAFF. The chain joins TRBV20-1 to TRBJ1-1; D unresolved. The length of the CDR3 is 14 residues. Germline CDR1 DFQATT, CDR2 SNEGSKA (reference sequence). Trimming shortened V by 1 base and J by 0 bases, and 9 bases separated the two germline ends.

This rearrangement joins TRBV20-1 to TRBJ2-1, with D possibly matching TRBD2 (6 bases). This CDR3 spans 11 amino acids. Germline CDR1 and CDR2: DFQATT and SNEGSKA (reference sequence). V lost 6 bases and J 8 bases, leaving 11 bases between the germline ends. As DNA, the CDR3 is TGCAGTGCCGGGGGAATCCATGAGCAGTTCTTC. Its protein product is CSAGGIHEQFF.

This clonotype was counted between two and nine times. The chain joins TRBV27 to TRBJ1-5; the D gene is possibly TRBD1 (5 bases). This CDR3 has 15 residues. Germline CDR1 is MNHEY and CDR2 is SMNVEV (reference sequence). V was trimmed by 5 bases and J by 1 base, leaving 12 bases between them. CDR3 region: CASSMGLTSNQPQHF. CDR3 bases: TGTGCCAGCAGTATGGGACTGACGAGCAATCAGCCCCAGCATTTT.

This clonotype was detected only a few times. For the CDR3, the DNA is TGCAGTGCTATAGGACAGCCGACCTACGAGCAGTACTTC. Translation gives CSAIGQPTYEQYF. The chain couples TRBV20-1 to TRBJ2-7; D perhaps matches TRBD1 (6 bases). The ends were cut back, 4 bases at V and 2 bases at J, with 12 bases in the middle. Germline lookup yields CDR1 DFQATT and CDR2 SNEGSKA (reference sequence). The CDR3 has 13 residues.

This chain joins TRBV20-1 and TRBJ2-7; D gene ambiguous. This CDR3 contains 13 residues. The germline V gene has CDR1 DFQATT and CDR2 SNEGSKA (reference sequence). V dropped 4 bases and J dropped 6 bases, with 16 bases sitting between them. CDR3 in DNA: TGCAGTGCTATTTCAACGTACTCAAGCGAGCAGTACTTC. Its translation is CSAISTYSSEQYF.

The V call is TRBV5-1, the J call TRBJ2-3; possibly TRBD2 for D (6 bases). Germline V gives CDR1 SGHRS, CDR2 YFSETQ. V was clipped by 0 bases and J by 5 bases, with 10 bases between them. CDR3 size: 14 residues. CDR3 sequence: CASSLATAGDTQYF. The CDR3, as DNA: TGCGCCAGCAGCTTGGCCACAGCGGGAGATACGCAGTATTTT.

This clonotype came up once. For the CDR3, the DNA is TGTGCCAGCAGTGAGGCGGTGGACAACTATGGCTACACCTTC. As protein: CASSEAVDNYGYTF. This chain uses TRBV6-1 with TRBJ1-2, with D uncertain. Germline CDR1 and CDR2: MNHNS and SASEGT. V dropped 3 bases and J dropped 2 bases, with 10 bases sitting between them. The CDR3 has 14 residues.

The CDR3 loop reads CATGADQETQYF. The DNA for the CDR3 is TGTGCCACCGGGGCGGATCAAGAGACCCAGTACTTC. This sequence joins TRBV27 and TRBJ2-5; TRBD1 or TRBD2 may be the D gene (5 bases each). Trimming removed 10 bases from V and 2 bases from J, with 11 bases in between. Germline-derived CDR1 and CDR2 are MNHEY and SMNVEV (reference sequence). The CDR3 is made up of 12 amino acids.

In DNA form, the CDR3 reads TGTGCCAGCAGAAGGGATGAGTATTACGAGCAGTACTTC. It translates to CASRRDEYYEQYF. The chain is built from TRBV7-9 and TRBJ2-7; no definite D call. Between the trimmed V and J ends, which lost 6 bases and 4 bases, there was a span of 13 bases. CDR3 length: 13 residues. CDR1 and CDR2 (germline): SEHNR, FQNEAQ (reference sequence).

This clonotype showed up just a few times. V is TRBV12-3 or TRBV12-4 and J is TRBJ2-1; 11 positions match TRBD2. The junction had 11 bases not matched to a gene; V was cut back by 7 bases and J by 9 bases. The CDR3 runs to 15 residues. CDR3 in amino acids: CASTLGTSGGSEQFF. The CDR3 DNA follows: TGTGCCAGCACCCTGGGCACTAGCGGGGGTAGTGAGCAGTTCTTC.

This clonotype was found a few times. The chain combines TRBV7-3 with TRBJ1-1; D is undetermined. The length of the CDR3 is 14 residues. The V and J ends lost 2 bases and 1 base respectively, with 8 bases between them. Germline V gene sequence: CDR1 SGHTA, CDR2 FQGTGA. In DNA, the CDR3 is TGTGCCAGCAGCTTATCGATGGGGAACACTGAAGCTTTCTTT. Its protein is CASSLSMGNTEAFF.

This clonotype has more than one count but fewer than ten. The rearrangement uses TRBV7-9 and TRBJ1-1, with 7 bases lining up with TRBD1. Germline V lookup: CDR1 SEHNR, CDR2 FQNEAQ (reference sequence). This CDR3 contains 14 residues. The trim removed 5 bases at V and 10 bases at J, leaving 13 bases unmatched. CDR3 loop: CASSLNLPGGLAFF. In DNA form, the CDR3 reads TGTGCCAGCAGCCTCAATCTTCCAGGGGGACTAGCTTTCTTT.

This clonotype occurred a few times. The rearrangement uses TRBV5-1 and TRBJ2-7; tentative D call: TRBD2 (6 bases). The CDR3 covers 15 residues. V lost 0 bases to trimming and J lost 3 bases, with 13 bases between them. Germline CDR1 is SGHRS and CDR2 is YFSETQ. This chain's CDR3 is CASSLEPAGNYEQYF. In DNA, the CDR3 is TGCGCCAGCAGCTTGGAACCCGCGGGAAACTACGAGCAGTACTTC.

The chain uses TRBV12-3 or TRBV12-4 and TRBJ1-3, with unresolved D. Trimming stripped 3 bases from V and 8 bases from J, with 8 bases between. The CDR3 consists of 12 residues. In DNA form, the CDR3 reads TGTGCCAGCAGTTTCTTTGGGGACACCATATATTTT. This sequence encodes CASSFFGDTIYF.

The V and J genes are TRBV19 and TRBJ2-1; D gene uncertain. The CDR3 is 15 amino acids. Between the trimmed V and J ends, which lost 5 bases and 9 bases, there was a span of 20 bases. Germline CDR1 reads LNHDA; CDR2 reads SQIVND (reference sequence). The chain's CDR3 is CASSPSRGVGGEQFF. For the CDR3, the DNA is TGTGCCAGTAGTCCATCTAGAGGCGTAGGTGGTGAGCAGTTCTTC.

This clonotype showed up just a few times. J is TRBJ2-6 and V is TRBV5-1; D unclear. Between the trimmed V and J ends, which lost 0 bases and 13 bases, there was a span of 11 bases. This CDR3 is built from 13 residues. Germline assignment: CDR1 SGHRS and CDR2 YFSETQ. The CDR3 loop is CASSLGTAGVLTF. The CDR3 DNA is TGCGCCAGCAGCTTGGGGACCGCTGGGGTCCTGACTTTC. Supplemented by reference TRBV5-1 and TRBJ2-6, the full variable domain reads KAGVTQTPRYLIKTRGQQVTLSCSPISGHRSVSWYQQTPGQGLQFLFEYFSETQRNKGNFPGRFSGRQFSNSRSEMNVSTLELGDSALYLCASSLGTAGVLTFGAGSRLTVL.